These T cell receptor beta chains were read from a single sample in a study of shared clonotypes between healthy human individuals. The data were produced by immunoSEQ multiplex PCR, yet TCRdb's version contains in-frame clones alone and is incomplete. The sample includes about a million clones, roughly 80% of them seen just once. Sample: memory CD4+ T cells sorted from blood. Receptors originate from a man aged 18-30 years in good health. Both conserved end residues are part of each CDR3. D genes are given only for firm matches. Size is stated for part of the rows, as once, few or many counts, or as a class when the clone is expanded.

j_gene: TRBJ1-1; d_gene: TRBD1; abundance: .; v_gene: TRBV28; CDR3aa: CASSMMTGTGNTEAFF; CDR3nt: TGTGCCAGCAGTATGATGACAGGGACGGGGAACACTGAAGCTTTCTTT
j_gene: TRBJ2-7; d_gene: .; abundance: .; v_gene: TRBV7-9; CDR3aa: CASSGGVGSEQYF; CDR3nt: TGTGCCAGCAGCGGAGGGGTTGGGTCCGAGCAGTACTTC
j_gene: TRBJ1-2; d_gene: .; abundance: .; v_gene: TRBV5-6; CDR3aa: CASSLGGGDYGYTF; CDR3nt: TGTGCCAGCAGCCTCGGAGGAGGAGACTATGGCTACACCTTC
j_gene: TRBJ1-2; d_gene: TRBD1; abundance: .; v_gene: TRBV4-1; CDR3aa: CASSQGPGQGAGGYTF; CDR3nt: TGCGCCAGCAGCCAAGGCCCGGGACAGGGGGCAGGAGGCTACACCTTC
j_gene: TRBJ2-4; d_gene: .; abundance: .; v_gene: TRBV2; CDR3aa: CASVGVAKNIQYF; CDR3nt: TGTGCCAGCGTAGGAGTAGCCAAAAACATTCAGTACTTC
j_gene: TRBJ1-4; d_gene: TRBD1; abundance: .; v_gene: TRBV18; CDR3aa: CASSQRTGRDEKLFF; CDR3nt: TGTGCCAGCTCACAACGGACAGGAAGAGATGAAAAACTGTTTTTT
j_gene: TRBJ2-1; d_gene: .; abundance: .; v_gene: TRBV6-4; CDR3aa: CASSEGSSSYNEQFF; CDR3nt: TGTGCCAGCAGTGAGGGCTCGAGCTCCTACAATGAGCAGTTCTTC
j_gene: TRBJ2-1; d_gene: .; abundance: .; v_gene: TRBV5-8; CDR3aa: CASSLLNEQFF; CDR3nt: TGTGCCAGCAGCTTGCTCAATGAGCAGTTCTTC
j_gene: TRBJ1-3; d_gene: .; abundance: .; v_gene: TRBV15; CDR3aa: CATSPGGVAGNTIYF; CDR3nt: TGTGCCACCAGCCCGGGAGGAGTTGCTGGAAACACCATATATTTT
j_gene: TRBJ2-7; d_gene: .; abundance: .; v_gene: TRBV6-1; CDR3aa: CASSVRGSYEQYF; CDR3nt: TGTGCCAGCAGTGTAAGAGGCTCCTACGAGCAGTACTTC
j_gene: TRBJ1-1; d_gene: TRBD1; abundance: .; v_gene: TRBV5-6; CDR3aa: CASSLKRGHTEAFF; CDR3nt: TGTGCCAGCAGCCTCAAAAGGGGGCACACTGAAGCTTTCTTT
j_gene: TRBJ2-3; d_gene: .; abundance: .; v_gene: TRBV5-1; CDR3aa: CASSLGDSTDTQYF; CDR3nt: TGCGCCAGCAGCTTAGGGGACAGCACAGATACGCAGTATTTT
j_gene: TRBJ2-1; d_gene: TRBD2; abundance: .; v_gene: TRBV4-2; CDR3aa: CASSQDRRGGRYNEQFF; CDR3nt: TGTGCCAGCAGCCAAGATAGGCGGGGGGGCCGCTACAATGAGCAGTTCTTC
j_gene: TRBJ2-7; d_gene: .; abundance: .; v_gene: TRBV28; CDR3aa: CASMSGGLVQGSYEQYF; CDR3nt: TGTGCCAGCATGTCTGGGGGTTTGGTACAGGGTTCCTACGAGCAGTACTTC
j_gene: TRBJ2-1; d_gene: TRBD2; abundance: once; v_gene: TRBV28; CDR3aa: CASRRRGGDNEQFF; CDR3nt: TGTGCCAGCAGAAGGCGGGGGGGAGACAATGAGCAGTTCTTC
j_gene: TRBJ2-1; d_gene: TRBD2; abundance: .; v_gene: TRBV9; CDR3aa: CASSVSTSGTSYNEQFF; CDR3nt: TGTGCCAGCAGCGTTTCGACTAGCGGGACCTCCTACAATGAGCAGTTCTTC
j_gene: TRBJ2-3; d_gene: TRBD2; abundance: .; v_gene: TRBV5-1; CDR3aa: CASSTLAGGSDTQYF; CDR3nt: TGCGCCAGCAGCACCCTGGCGGGGGGGTCAGATACGCAGTATTTT
j_gene: TRBJ2-7; d_gene: .; abundance: .; v_gene: TRBV9; CDR3aa: CASSVSEADFYEQYF; CDR3nt: TGTGCCAGCAGCGTATCGGAGGCGGACTTCTACGAGCAGTACTTC
j_gene: TRBJ1-3; d_gene: TRBD1; abundance: .; v_gene: TRBV28; CDR3aa: CASSLSKTGGRNTIYF; CDR3nt: TGTGCCAGCAGTTTATCGAAGACAGGGGGTAGAAACACCATATATTTT
j_gene: TRBJ1-5; d_gene: .; abundance: .; v_gene: TRBV6-1; CDR3aa: CASSESGVSQPQHF; CDR3nt: TGTGCCAGCAGTGAATCCGGGGTTAGTCAGCCCCAGCATTTT
j_gene: TRBJ1-5; d_gene: .; abundance: .; v_gene: TRBV19; CDR3aa: CASSKSVAGVYQPQHF; CDR3nt: TGTGCCAGTAGCAAGTCGGTTGCCGGCGTCTATCAGCCCCAGCATTTT
j_gene: TRBJ2-1; d_gene: .; abundance: .; v_gene: TRBV29-1; CDR3aa: CSVGVNEQFF; CDR3nt: TGCAGCGTTGGGGTTAATGAGCAGTTCTTC
j_gene: TRBJ1-5; d_gene: .; abundance: .; v_gene: TRBV4-2; CDR3aa: CASSEGMGDTQPQHF; CDR3nt: TGTGCCAGCAGCGAAGGCATGGGGGATACTCAGCCCCAGCATTTT
j_gene: TRBJ1-5; d_gene: .; abundance: .; v_gene: TRBV6-6; CDR3aa: CASLRGANQPQHF; CDR3nt: TGTGCCAGTCTCCGAGGGGCAAATCAGCCCCAGCATTTT
j_gene: TRBJ2-1; d_gene: .; abundance: .; v_gene: TRBV27; CDR3aa: CASSQAGNEQFF; CDR3nt: TGTGCCAGCAGTCAAGCCGGGAATGAGCAGTTCTTC
j_gene: TRBJ2-7; d_gene: .; abundance: .; v_gene: TRBV6-6; CDR3aa: CASNQAERMYEQYF; CDR3nt: TGTGCCAGCAACCAAGCGGAACGGATGTACGAGCAGTACTTC
j_gene: TRBJ2-3; d_gene: TRBD2; abundance: .; v_gene: TRBV27; CDR3aa: CASSLYGDTSGGFTDTQYF; CDR3nt: TGTGCCAGCAGTCTTTACGGTGATACTAGCGGGGGGTTCACAGATACGCAGTATTTT
j_gene: TRBJ2-3; d_gene: TRBD2; abundance: .; v_gene: TRBV6-1; CDR3aa: CASSEAILAGGTDTQYF; CDR3nt: TGTGCCAGCAGTGAAGCGATCCTAGCGGGGGGCACAGATACGCAGTATTTT
j_gene: TRBJ2-1; d_gene: TRBD1; abundance: .; v_gene: TRBV5-1; CDR3aa: CASSLGGQGSGEQFF; CDR3nt: TGCGCCAGCAGCTTGGGGGGACAGGGGTCCGGTGAGCAGTTCTTC
j_gene: TRBJ2-7; d_gene: TRBD1; abundance: .; v_gene: TRBV2; CDR3aa: CASRRTGLSYEQYF; CDR3nt: TGTGCCAGCAGGAGGACAGGCCTCTCCTACGAGCAGTACTTC
j_gene: TRBJ2-7; d_gene: TRBD2; abundance: once; v_gene: TRBV5-4; CDR3aa: CASSRDSGKGYEQYF; CDR3nt: TGTGCCAGCAGCCGAGATAGCGGGAAGGGGTACGAGCAGTACTTC
j_gene: TRBJ2-4; d_gene: TRBD2; abundance: .; v_gene: TRBV11-3; CDR3aa: CASSLPREGEYF; CDR3nt: TGTGCCAGCAGCCTCCCGCGGGAGGGGGAGTACTTC
j_gene: TRBJ2-3; d_gene: TRBD2; abundance: .; v_gene: TRBV19; CDR3aa: CASSPWGTSGGATQYF; CDR3nt: TGTGCCAGTAGTCCTTGGGGGACTAGCGGGGGGGCTACGCAGTATTTT
j_gene: TRBJ2-1; d_gene: .; abundance: .; v_gene: TRBV5-1; CDR3aa: CASSSPPTGARANEQFF; CDR3nt: TGCGCCAGCAGCTCACCCCCGACGGGCGCCAGGGCCAATGAGCAGTTCTTC
j_gene: TRBJ2-5; d_gene: TRBD1; abundance: .; v_gene: TRBV28; CDR3aa: CASSTRTGAKGETQYF; CDR3nt: TGTGCCAGCAGTACCCGGACAGGGGCCAAAGGGGAGACCCAGTACTTC
j_gene: TRBJ1-4; d_gene: TRBD1; abundance: few; v_gene: TRBV19; CDR3aa: CASSRTGVNEKLFF; CDR3nt: TGTGCCAGTAGCAGGACAGGGGTTAATGAAAAACTGTTTTTT
j_gene: TRBJ1-4; d_gene: .; abundance: once; v_gene: TRBV4-1; CDR3aa: CAGSRAGGGSREKLFF; CDR3nt: TGCGCCGGCAGCCGTGCAGGCGGAGGTTCTCGGGAAAAACTGTTTTTT
j_gene: TRBJ1-5; d_gene: .; abundance: once; v_gene: TRBV18; CDR3aa: CASSPGIEGTQHF; CDR3nt: TGTGCCAGCTCACCAGGGATAGAAGGGACCCAGCATTTT
j_gene: TRBJ1-3; d_gene: TRBD1; abundance: .; v_gene: TRBV13; CDR3aa: CASSPRTGGDAGNTIYF; CDR3nt: TGTGCCAGCAGCCCACGGACAGGGGGCGACGCTGGAAACACCATATATTTT
j_gene: TRBJ2-5; d_gene: TRBD1; abundance: once; v_gene: TRBV28; CDR3aa: CASRGTGGKETQYF; CDR3nt: TGTGCCAGCAGAGGGACAGGGGGGAAAGAGACCCAGTACTTC
j_gene: TRBJ2-1; d_gene: .; abundance: .; v_gene: TRBV5-4; CDR3aa: CASSSANRVGRYNEQFF; CDR3nt: TGTGCCAGCAGCTCGGCCAACCGAGTCGGTAGGTACAATGAGCAGTTCTTC
j_gene: TRBJ1-4; d_gene: TRBD1; abundance: .; v_gene: TRBV28; CDR3aa: CASRRQGVEKLFF; CDR3nt: TGTGCCAGCAGGCGACAGGGGGTTGAAAAACTGTTTTTT
j_gene: TRBJ2-5; d_gene: .; abundance: .; v_gene: TRBV19; CDR3aa: CASSKRAGTPVQETQYF; CDR3nt: TGTGCCAGTAGTAAGAGGGCCGGGACTCCGGTCCAAGAGACCCAGTACTTC
j_gene: TRBJ1-1; d_gene: .; abundance: many; v_gene: TRBV18; CDR3aa: CASSPQGYTEAFF; CDR3nt: TGTGCCAGCTCACCACAGGGTTACACTGAAGCTTTCTTT
j_gene: TRBJ1-1; d_gene: .; abundance: .; v_gene: TRBV7-9; CDR3aa: CASRRHGNTEAFF; CDR3nt: TGTGCCAGCAGGAGACACGGGAACACTGAAGCTTTCTTT